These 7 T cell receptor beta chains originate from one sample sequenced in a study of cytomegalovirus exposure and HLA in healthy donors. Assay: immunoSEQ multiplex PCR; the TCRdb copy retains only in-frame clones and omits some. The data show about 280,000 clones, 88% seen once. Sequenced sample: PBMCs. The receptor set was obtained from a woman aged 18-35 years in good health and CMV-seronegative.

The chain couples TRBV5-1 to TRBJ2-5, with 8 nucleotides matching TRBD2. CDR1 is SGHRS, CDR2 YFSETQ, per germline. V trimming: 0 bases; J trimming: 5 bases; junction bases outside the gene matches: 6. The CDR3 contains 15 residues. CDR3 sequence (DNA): TGCGCCAGCAGCTTGGAGGGGACTAGGGGGGAGACCCAGTACTTC. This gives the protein CASSLEGTRGETQYF.

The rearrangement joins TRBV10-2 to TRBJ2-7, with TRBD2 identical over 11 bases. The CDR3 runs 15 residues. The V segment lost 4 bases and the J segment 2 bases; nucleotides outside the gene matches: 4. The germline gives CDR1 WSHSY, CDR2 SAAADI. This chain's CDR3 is CASSARLAGTYEQYF. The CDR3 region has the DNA TGCGCCAGCAGTGCCAGACTAGCGGGAACCTACGAGCAGTACTTC.

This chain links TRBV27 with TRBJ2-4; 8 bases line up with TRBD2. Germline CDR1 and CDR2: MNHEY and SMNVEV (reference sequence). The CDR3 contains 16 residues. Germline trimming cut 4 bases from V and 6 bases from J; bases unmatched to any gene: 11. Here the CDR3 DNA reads TGTGCCAGCAGTTCCACTGGACTAGCTGCTTCAAACATTCAGTACTTC. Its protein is CASSSTGLAASNIQYF.

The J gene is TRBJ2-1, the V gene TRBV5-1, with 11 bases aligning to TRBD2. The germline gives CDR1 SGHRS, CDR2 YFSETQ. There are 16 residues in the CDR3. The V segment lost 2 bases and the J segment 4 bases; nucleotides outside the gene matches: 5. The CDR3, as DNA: TGCGCCAGCAGCTTCCGTAGCGGGAGGGGGTACAATGAGCAGTTCTTC. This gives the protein CASSFRSGRGYNEQFF. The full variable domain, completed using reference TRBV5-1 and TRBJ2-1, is KAGVTQTPRYLIKTRGQQVTLSCSPISGHRSVSWYQQTPGQGLQFLFEYFSETQRNKGNFPGRFSGRQFSNSRSEMNVSTLELGDSALYLCASSFRSGRGYNEQFFGPGTRLTVL.

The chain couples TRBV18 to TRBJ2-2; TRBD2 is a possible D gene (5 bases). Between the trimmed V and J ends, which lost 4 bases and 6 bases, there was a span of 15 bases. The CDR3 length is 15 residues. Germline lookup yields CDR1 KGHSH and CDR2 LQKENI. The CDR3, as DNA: TGTGCCAGCTCACGGAGGCAGGAGATATCCGGGGAGCTGTTTTTT. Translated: CASSRRQEISGELFF.

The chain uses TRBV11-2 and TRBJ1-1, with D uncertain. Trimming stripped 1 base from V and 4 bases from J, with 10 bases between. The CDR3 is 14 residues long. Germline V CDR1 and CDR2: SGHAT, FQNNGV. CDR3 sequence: CASSLGHGGTEAFF. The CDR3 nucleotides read TGTGCCAGCAGCTTAGGCCATGGAGGCACTGAAGCTTTCTTT.

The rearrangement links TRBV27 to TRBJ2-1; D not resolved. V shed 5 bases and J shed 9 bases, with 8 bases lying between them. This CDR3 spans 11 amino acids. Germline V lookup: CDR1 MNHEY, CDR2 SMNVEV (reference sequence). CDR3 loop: CASSNRLEQFF. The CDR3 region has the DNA TGTGCCAGCAGTAACCGACTTGAGCAGTTCTTC.